The 19 T cell receptor beta chains listed next were all sequenced from one sample in a study of vaccination and CD4 T cells after COVID-19. The study sequenced cultured CD4+ T cell DNA using the Oncomine TCR Beta short-read assay. One entry per CDR3 protein results from TCRdb running MiXCR on the PCR reads. The sample records approximately 12,000 distinct CDR3 sequences, about 82% being singletons. As for treatment: approximately nine-day PBMC culture with coronavirus spike peptide pools or control peptides (ViraFEST assay). No antigen has been assigned to these receptors. Sequencing used CD4+ T cells from blood, cultured in vitro. The receptors come from a human donor who had recovered from COVID-19.

This clonotype has more than one count but fewer than ten. The chain combines TRBV15 with TRBJ1-1; D gene ambiguous. From germline, CDR1 is LNHNV and CDR2 YYDKDF (reference sequence). The CDR3 has 16 amino acids. V was shortened by 1 base and J by 3 bases, with 15 bases between the two germline ends. This chain's CDR3 is CATSRALRVGDTEAFF. The DNA of the CDR3 is TGTGCCACCAGCAGAGCATTAAGGGTTGGCGACACTGAAGCTTTCTTT.

The count of this clonotype is one. This chain joins TRBV29-1 and TRBJ1-2, with D unclear. Germline CDR1 SQVTM, CDR2 ANQGSEA. The CDR3 totals 10 residues. Trimming cost V 6 bases and J 8 bases, with 10 bases left between them. This CDR3 reads CSVLLSGYTF. CDR3 coding DNA: TGCAGCGTCCTCCTATCGGGCTACACCTTC.

This clonotype was seen a handful of times. The V and J genes are TRBV2 and TRBJ1-2; TRBD1 matches 7 bases. Germline CDR1 reads SNHLY; CDR2 reads FYNNEI. This CDR3 region has 13 residues. Losses at the gene ends were 8 bases for V and 3 bases for J; bases not matched to a gene: 6. CDR3: CASLSDRDYGYTF. CDR3 DNA: TGTGCCAGCCTTTCAGACAGGGACTATGGCTACACCTTC.

The chain links TRBV7-2 to TRBJ1-2; unclear D gene. V was cut by 1 base and J by 8 bases, with 11 bases left in between. The CDR3 is 13 residues long. Germline V gene data show CDR1 as SGHTA and CDR2 as FQGNSA. Written as DNA, the CDR3 is TGTGCCAGCAGCTTAGGGGGAACGAGGGGCTACACCTTC. Its translation is CASSLGGTRGYTF.

The count of this clonotype is one. The rearrangement uses TRBV12-3 or TRBV12-4 and TRBJ1-5; TRBD1 might be the D (6 bases). Trimming took 5 bases from V and 9 from J, leaving 20 bases between them. CDR3 length: 15 amino acids. CDR3: CASSPQGQRGGPQHF. The CDR3 DNA reads TGTGCCAGCAGTCCCCAAGGACAGCGGGGGGGGCCCCAGCATTTT.

The genes are TRBV4-3 and TRBJ1-4; TRBD1 aligns across 8 bases. Unmatched junction bases numbered 13, after V lost 0 bases and J lost 7 bases. The CDR3 spans 18 residues. CDR1 and CDR2 (germline): LGHNA, YSLEER. The CDR3 DNA follows: TGCGCCAGCAGCCAAGATTTCTTACTTCAACAGGGGGGTGAAAAACTGTTTTTT. Translation: CASSQDFLLQQGGEKLFF.

This clonotype was detected a few times. This rearrangement joins TRBV2 to TRBJ1-6; D unclear. CDR3 length: 15 amino acids. Looked up from germline, CDR1 is SNHLY and CDR2 is FYNNEI. V lost 5 bases and J lost 6, with 14 bases in between. CDR3 amino acids: CASSPLAIANSPLHF. The CDR3 DNA follows: TGTGCCAGCAGTCCATTGGCCATTGCTAATTCACCCCTCCACTTT.

The chain joins TRBV15 to TRBJ1-6; D is unclear. The V end was cut by 1 base, the J end by 5 bases, with 12 bases between. The CDR3 sequence is 16 residues long. The germline gives CDR1 LNHNV, CDR2 YYDKDF (reference sequence). DNA of the CDR3: TGTGCCACCAGCAGAGTCCCCGGTGCAGATAATTCACCCCTCCACTTT. It translates to CATSRVPGADNSPLHF.

The chain couples TRBV6-5 to TRBJ2-3, with 7 bases lining up with TRBD2. The CDR3 length is 14 residues. V was pared by 3 bases and J by 6 bases, with 6 bases of the junction left unmatched. Germline V gives CDR1 MNHEY, CDR2 SVGAGI. The CDR3 nucleotides are TGTGCCAGCAGTTATAGGCGGGAGTCCGATACGCAGTATTTT. This gives the protein CASSYRRESDTQYF.

This clonotype was recorded a few times. The rearrangement joins TRBV20-1 to TRBJ1-4, with TRBD1 as a possible D gene (6 bases). Trimming left V 6 bases short and J 3 bases short, with 11 bases between. Germline values: CDR1 DFQATT, CDR2 SNEGSKA (reference sequence). The length of the CDR3 is 13 residues. In DNA form, the CDR3 reads TGCAGTGCCACCGGACAGCCTAATGAAAAACTGTTTTTT. Its protein is CSATGQPNEKLFF.

In this sample, this clonotype turned up a few times. The V gene is TRBV6-1, the J gene TRBJ2-7; D possibly uses TRBD1 or TRBD2 (6 bases each). The CDR3 extends over 12 amino acids. Looked up from germline, CDR1 is MNHNS and CDR2 is SASEGT. Trimming removed 5 bases at V and 12 bases at J, with 17 bases between. DNA of the CDR3: TGTGCCAGCAGTCCACCGGGGGCTATCTCGTACTTC. Translating it yields CASSPPGAISYF.

The DNA of the CDR3 is TGTGCCAGCAGTTTCTCCCAGTGGCAGGGGACGGGCACTGAAGCTTTCTTT. Translation gives CASSFSQWQGTGTEAFF. V and J are TRBV27 and TRBJ1-1, with D possibly being TRBD1 (6 bases). The ends were cut back, 3 bases at V and 4 bases at J, with 21 bases in the middle. Germline CDR1 MNHEY, CDR2 SMNVEV (reference sequence). The CDR3 has 17 amino acids.

The genes are TRBV6-1 and TRBJ1-1; possible D gene TRBD1, 6 bases. V was trimmed by 6 bases and J by 4 bases, leaving 18 bases between them. CDR1 is MNHNS, CDR2 SASEGT, per germline. The CDR3 is made up of 15 amino acids. DNA of the CDR3: TGTGCCAGCAGATTCACGGGGGGCGGCGGCACTGAAGCTTTCTTT. Translation gives CASRFTGGGGTEAFF.

This clonotype came up a few times. V and J are TRBV7-8 and TRBJ2-7; TRBD1 might be the D (6 bases). This CDR3 has 15 residues. Trimming left V 6 bases short and J 4 bases short, with 19 bases between. CDR1 and CDR2 (germline): SGHVS, FQNEAQ. The CDR3 sequence is CASRLRGGRGYEQYF. The CDR3 bases are TGTGCCAGCAGACTACGGGGTGGCAGGGGATACGAGCAGTACTTC.

The rearrangement links TRBV20-1 to TRBJ1-1; D perhaps matches TRBD1 (6 bases). From germline, CDR1 is DFQATT and CDR2 SNEGSKA (reference sequence). The CDR3 is made up of 12 amino acids. Trimming took off 3 bases at V and 11 bases at J, with 16 bases between the two ends. CDR3 sequence: CSASVRGSWAFF. The CDR3 DNA is TGCAGTGCTAGTGTCAGGGGTTCTTGGGCTTTCTTT.

The sample holds one count of this clonotype. The rearrangement uses TRBV5-1 and TRBJ1-5, with 9 bases that match TRBD1. J lost 5 bases, V lost 4 bases, and 13 bases had no gene match. The CDR3 spans 17 residues. Germline V gives CDR1 SGHRS, CDR2 YFSETQ. The CDR3 DNA is TGCGCCAGCAGCGTAATACCACCGGGACAGGGAGATCAGCCCCAGCATTTT. Translation: CASSVIPPGQGDQPQHF.

CDR3 nucleotides: TGCGCCAGCGCCCCATCCGGGGGGACAGATACGCAGTATTTT. Translating gives CASAPSGGTDTQYF. The chain employs TRBV5-1 and TRBJ2-3, with 7 bases aligning to TRBD2. The CDR3 totals 14 residues. V was clipped by 7 bases and J by 3 bases; unmatched bases: 8. Germline values: CDR1 SGHRS, CDR2 YFSETQ.

This chain links TRBV27 with TRBJ1-2; D unresolved. This CDR3 region has 16 residues. V lost 3 bases to trimming and J lost 1 base, with 15 bases between them. Germline V gene sequence: CDR1 MNHEY, CDR2 SMNVEV (reference sequence). CDR3 region: CASSLRSSLFNYGYTF. CDR3 coding DNA: TGTGCCAGCAGTTTGAGATCATCCCTCTTTAACTATGGCTACACCTTC.

The V gene is TRBV4-3, the J gene TRBJ2-5; no definite D call. Germline V gives CDR1 LGHNA, CDR2 YSLEER. The V gene lost 2 bases and the J gene lost 1 base, with 5 bases spanning the gap. The CDR3 has 13 residues. The CDR3, as DNA: TGCGCCAGCAGCCAAACCACCCAAGAGACCCAGTACTTC. Protein sequence: CASSQTTQETQYF.